This record looks at one T cell receptor beta chain sequence and its context. Its antigen is unknown. The data were obtained in a study of T-cell reconstitution after alpha-beta-depleted transplantation in children. This CDR3 has 13 amino acids. V was clipped by 4 bases and J by 7 bases; unmatched bases: 10. The germline V gene encodes CDR1 DFQATT and CDR2 SNEGSKA (reference sequence). The study, taken as a whole, reports: At around two months after transplant, the alpha-beta T cells were reportedly derived from several hundred expanded clones that came from non-depleted graft cells. T-cell counts and diversity were attributed mostly to newly produced T cells one year after transplant. Some patients showed high day-60 TCRbeta diversity, which derived from surviving recipient T cells and thymic progenitors.

TCRbeta library construction was performed incorporating unique molecular identifiers. One entry per CDR3 protein, called by TCRdb with MiXCR from the PCR reads. This sample has about 470,000 distinct CDR3 sequences, with roughly two fifths found just once. The sequence came from a girl aged 2 to 9 with aplastic anemia, due to receive a stem cell transplant. The material sequenced was PBMCs, taken before TCRalphabeta/CD19-depleted stem cell transplant. The chain carries TRBV20-1 and TRBJ2-7; 7 nucleotides line up with TRBD2. The CDR3 loop reads CSATGGGLGEQYF. CDR3 sequence (DNA): TGCAGTGCTACCGGGGGAGGGCTAGGTGAGCAGTACTTC.